One sample yielded the 27 T cell receptor beta chains listed below, sequenced in a study of T cells after yellow fever vaccination. TCRdb recomputed calls from the 5' RACE reads with MiXCR, one row per CDR3 protein. The sample has approximately 550,000 distinct CDR3 sequences; around 21% are singletons. The material sequenced was PBMCs, taken 15 days after the yellow fever booster vaccination. The receptors come from a man aged 30-40 years who received the YFV17D yellow fever vaccine.

This clonotype was recorded a few times. The gene calls are TRBV6-1 and TRBJ2-7; TRBD2 might be the D (6 bases). CDR1 and CDR2 from the germline V gene are MNHNS and SASEGT. There are 16 residues in the CDR3. V was shortened by 5 bases and J by 6 bases, with 23 bases between the two germline ends. DNA of the CDR3: TGTGCCAGCAGTCCAAATCCCCCGGGCTACGGGGGCGAGCAGTACTTC. It specifies CASSPNPPGYGGEQYF.

This clonotype was found a few times. The chain is built from TRBV20-1 and TRBJ2-1, with unresolved D. V lost 2 bases and J lost 7, with 6 bases in between. The CDR3 totals 11 residues. The germline CDR1 and CDR2 sequences are DFQATT and SNEGSKA (reference sequence). CDR3 bases: TGCAGTGCTAGACTTCAGAATGAGCAGTTCTTC. It specifies CSARLQNEQFF.

The sample holds a few counts of this clonotype. The chain carries TRBV20-1 and TRBJ2-3; TRBD2 matches at 9 bases. Germline assignment: CDR1 DFQATT and CDR2 SNEGSKA (reference sequence). V was clipped by 7 bases and J by 4 bases; unmatched bases: 21. CDR3 length: 18 residues. The CDR3 sequence: CSVPSPSGTGRGADTQYF. The CDR3 nucleotides are TGCAGTGTCCCTTCTCCTAGCGGGACGGGCCGGGGGGCAGATACGCAGTATTTT.

V gene TRBV20-1 combines with J gene TRBJ1-5; 9 bases map to TRBD1. CDR1 DFQATT and CDR2 SNEGSKA come from the germline V gene (reference sequence). The ends lost 0 bases at V and 5 bases at J; junction bases unmatched: 5. The CDR3 consists of 15 residues. The CDR3 coding sequence is TGCAGTGCTAGAGACCAGACAGGGGGACATCAGCCCCAGCATTTT. Its protein is CSARDQTGGHQPQHF.

This clonotype was counted only a few times. J is TRBJ2-1 and V is TRBV29-1; D is possibly TRBD2 (6 bases). Trimming took off 7 bases at V and 5 bases at J, with 15 bases between the two ends. Germline lookup yields CDR1 SQVTM and CDR2 ANQGSEA. The CDR3 consists of 13 residues. As DNA, the CDR3 is TGCAGCGCCATAGAGGGCGGGAACAATGAGCAGTTCTTC. Residues: CSAIEGGNNEQFF.

The chain uses TRBV7-2 and TRBJ2-7, with D maybe TRBD1 (6 bases). This CDR3 is 14 amino acids long. Trimming took 6 bases from V and 0 from J, leaving 12 bases between them. Germline CDR1 is SGHTA and CDR2 is FQGNSA. CDR3 DNA: TGTGCCAGCAGTTCCACAGGGCCCTCCTACGAGCAGTACTTC. This translates into CASSSTGPSYEQYF.

The rearrangement links TRBV24-1 to TRBJ2-1; D gene unclear. Trimming pared 2 bases from V and 5 bases from J, leaving 3 bases between. The CDR3 is 12 residues long. CDR1 is KGHDR and CDR2 is SFDVKD in the germline V gene. CDR3 in DNA: TGTGCCACCAGTGATTCGAACAATGAGCAGTTCTTC. It codes for CATSDSNNEQFF.

The chain recombines TRBV5-6 with TRBJ2-5, with 10 nucleotides matching TRBD1. Losses at the gene ends were 3 bases for V and 1 base for J; bases not matched to a gene: 6. The CDR3 sequence is 16 residues long. CDR1 is SGHDT, CDR2 YYEEEE, per germline. The CDR3 protein is CASSWVRTGGQETQYF. For the CDR3, the DNA is TGTGCCAGCAGCTGGGTGAGGACAGGGGGCCAAGAGACCCAGTACTTC.

The table lists this clonotype with a few counts. This chain's CDR3 is CSARDQGYEQYF. The CDR3 DNA follows: TGCAGTGCTAGGGATCAGGGCTACGAGCAGTACTTC. The genes are TRBV20-1 and TRBJ2-7; a weak D match, TRBD1 (5 bases). CDR1 and CDR2 from the germline V gene are DFQATT and SNEGSKA (reference sequence). The V end lost 3 bases, the J end lost 3 bases, and 9 bases lay between the germline ends. CDR3 length equals 12 residues.

This clonotype was observed a few times. The chain has TRBV7-9 and TRBJ2-1, with TRBD2 identical over 8 bases. With V trimmed by 5 bases and J by 7 bases, 10 bases remained unmatched. This CDR3 comprises 15 residues. CDR1 is SEHNR and CDR2 is FQNEAQ in the germline V gene (reference sequence). Here the CDR3 DNA reads TGTGCCAGCAGCCGAATAATCGCGGGAGGTAATGAGCAGTTCTTC. Its translation: CASSRIIAGGNEQFF.

The chain is built from TRBV5-4 and TRBJ2-2, with 11 bases fitting TRBD2. Unmatched junction bases numbered 9, after V lost 1 base and J lost 1 base. The CDR3 extends over 19 amino acids. The germline gives CDR1 SGHNT, CDR2 YYREEE (reference sequence). CDR3 nucleotides: TGTGCCAGCAGCTTGTCGGGCAGTGGACTAGCGGGGAACACCGGGGAGCTGTTTTTT. As protein: CASSLSGSGLAGNTGELFF. Filled out from reference TRBV5-4 and TRBJ2-2, the complete variable domain reads ETGVTQSPTHLIKTRGQQVTLRCSSQSGHNTVSWYQQALGQGPQFIFQYYREEENGRGNFPPRFSGLQFPNYSSELNVNALELDDSALYLCASSLSGSGLAGNTGELFFGEGSRLTVL.

The table lists this clonotype with many counts. V and J are TRBV12-3 or TRBV12-4 and TRBJ2-7, with D maybe TRBD1 (6 bases). V lost 5 bases, J lost 2 bases, and 7 bases lay in between. This CDR3 contains 12 residues. The DNA of the CDR3 is TGTGCCAGCAGTGGACAGACCTACGAGCAGTACTTC. Encoded protein: CASSGQTYEQYF.

This clonotype showed up just a few times. V and J are TRBV24-1 and TRBJ1-5; D unclear. The CDR3 is 13 residues long. The germline V gene encodes CDR1 KGHDR and CDR2 SFDVKD. Trimming removed 6 bases at V and 5 bases at J, with 10 bases between. CDR3 DNA: TGTGCCACCAGTCGAGGGCTCCATCAGCCCCAGCATTTT. Translated, it gives CATSRGLHQPQHF.

A few counts support this clonotype. The chain joins TRBV27 to TRBJ2-6, with D possibly being TRBD1 (6 bases). This CDR3 region has 18 residues. V was cut by 4 bases and J by 0 bases, with 16 bases left in between. The germline V gene has CDR1 MNHEY and CDR2 SMNVEV (reference sequence). The CDR3 DNA sequence: TGTGCCAGCAGTTCACCGACAGGTCACCACTCTGGGGCCAACGTCCTGACTTTC. Encoded protein: CASSSPTGHHSGANVLTF.

This chain connects TRBV7-2 to TRBJ1-2; no clear D gene. CDR3 length equals 13 residues. V lost 1 base and J lost 14, with 17 bases in between. Per the germline V gene, CDR1 is SGHTA and CDR2 is FQGNSA. The CDR3, as DNA: TGTGCCAGCAGCTTAGGGGTCGGGCCTGCTATTACCTTC. Translation gives CASSLGVGPAITF.

V usage is TRBV12-3 or TRBV12-4 and J usage is TRBJ1-4; a weak D match, TRBD1 (6 bases). Trimming took off 6 bases at V and 6 bases at J, with 14 bases between the two ends. The CDR3 runs to 14 residues. The CDR3 sequence is CASRGGTRYEKLFF. Written as DNA, the CDR3 is TGTGCCAGCAGGGGTGGGACAAGATATGAAAAACTGTTTTTT.

V and J are TRBV7-9 and TRBJ2-7; 7 bases fit TRBD2. The length of the CDR3 is 15 residues. The V gene's germline CDR1 is SEHNR and CDR2 FQNEAQ (reference sequence). J lost 6 bases, V lost 5 bases, and 13 bases had no gene match. CDR3 bases: TGTGCCAGCAGCCCTCCCTTCGCGGGAGTCAGCGAGCAGTACTTC. This gives the protein CASSPPFAGVSEQYF. Looking up the rest from reference TRBV7-9 and TRBJ2-7 gives the full variable domain: DTGVSQNPRHKITKRGQNVTFRCDPISEHNRLYWYRQTLGQGPEFLTYFQNEAQLEKSRLLSDRFSAERPKGSFSTLEIQRTEQGDSAMYLCASSPPFAGVSEQYFGPGTRLTVT.

This clonotype was picked up a small number of times. J is TRBJ1-2 and V is TRBV6-2 or TRBV6-3; D is ambiguous. The CDR3 sequence is 15 residues long. Trimming removed 0 bases from V and 4 bases from J, with 12 bases in between. The germline V gene encodes CDR1 MNHEY and CDR2 SVGEGT. The DNA of the CDR3 is TGTGCCAGCAGTTACTCGACCGTCGACGGCTATGGCTACACCTTC. Its protein is CASSYSTVDGYGYTF.

V is TRBV12-3 or TRBV12-4 and J is TRBJ2-1; TRBD2 matches 15 bases. The junction had 11 bases not matched to a gene; V was cut back by 5 bases and J by 6 bases. The CDR3 length is 18 residues. The CDR3 DNA reads TGTGCCAGCAGTCGAGGACTAGCGGGAGGGCCGGGGGCCAATGAGCAGTTCTTC. This codes for CASSRGLAGGPGANEQFF.

The rearrangement uses TRBV7-8 and TRBJ1-4, with no clear D. V lost 2 bases and J lost 2, with 12 bases in between. The CDR3 runs 16 residues. Germline assignment: CDR1 SGHVS and CDR2 FQNEAQ. CDR3 sequence (DNA): TGTGCCAGCAGCTTACACACGGCTTTTACTAATGAAAAACTGTTTTTT. Translated, it gives CASSLHTAFTNEKLFF.

This chain links TRBV27 with TRBJ2-3, with unresolved D. V gave up 5 bases and J gave up 6 bases, with 18 bases separating them. Germline V gives CDR1 MNHEY, CDR2 SMNVEV (reference sequence). The CDR3 is 15 residues long. CDR3 nucleotide sequence: TGTGCCAGCAGTCTCGGGTCGGGCGTCGTGGATACGCAGTATTTT. This encodes CASSLGSGVVDTQYF.

This clonotype was recorded a few times. In nucleotides, the CDR3 is TGCGCCAGCAGAGTCGGCTCCTATGGCTACACCTTC. It yields the protein CASRVGSYGYTF. V usage is TRBV5-1 and J usage is TRBJ1-2; no definite D call. CDR1 SGHRS and CDR2 YFSETQ come from the germline V gene. This CDR3 contains 12 residues. Trimming took 5 bases from V and 4 from J, leaving 9 bases between them.

This clonotype was recorded only once. This chain joins TRBV10-3 and TRBJ2-7; no firm D call. The length of the CDR3 is 12 residues. Looked up from germline, CDR1 is ENHRY and CDR2 is SYGVKD. V lost 6 bases, J lost 4 bases, and 10 bases lay in between. This chain's CDR3 is CAISGSQYEQYF. CDR3 nucleotides: TGTGCCATCAGCGGCAGTCAGTACGAGCAGTACTTC.

This clonotype was recorded a few times. The chain employs TRBV5-5 and TRBJ2-7, with D perhaps TRBD2 (6 bases). The CDR3 has 14 residues. The germline CDR1 and CDR2 sequences are SGHKS and YYEKEE (reference sequence). Trimming cost V 4 bases and J 3 bases, with 14 bases left between them. In nucleotides, the CDR3 is TGTGCCAGCAGCATGGGACTTCTCTACTACGAGCAGTACTTC. It codes for CASSMGLLYYEQYF.

This chain connects TRBV18 to TRBJ2-5; 9 bases fit TRBD1. The ends lost 2 bases at V and 5 bases at J; junction bases unmatched: 6. There are 15 residues in the CDR3. Germline CDR1 KGHSH, CDR2 LQKENI. The CDR3 spells CASSPGTGYGETQYF. The CDR3 DNA sequence: TGTGCCAGCTCACCAGGGACAGGGTATGGTGAGACCCAGTACTTC.

Only a few counts were recorded for this clonotype. This chain connects TRBV6-2 or TRBV6-3 to TRBJ2-1; 8 nucleotides align to TRBD2. V lost 6 bases to trimming and J lost 1 base; unmatched junction nucleotides: 8. The CDR3 length is 16 residues. Germline assignment: CDR1 MNHEY and CDR2 SVGEGT. Here the CDR3 DNA reads TGTGCCAGCAGAACTGGGTCGGGAGGGTCCTACAATGAGCAGTTCTTC. Translation gives CASRTGSGGSYNEQFF.

The sample holds a few counts of this clonotype. The chain links TRBV29-1 to TRBJ2-2, with D perhaps being TRBD1 or TRBD2 (5 bases each). CDR1 SQVTM and CDR2 ANQGSEA come from the germline V gene. This CDR3 has 13 residues. The CDR3 nucleotides read TGCAGTTCCCAGAGGGGGAACACCGGGGAGCTGTTTTTT. Translated, it gives CSSQRGNTGELFF.